This is a list of T cell receptor beta chains from one sample in a study of glioma-infiltrating T cells. Each CDR3 protein gets one entry after TCRdb re-called the multiplex PCR reads with MiXCR. The sample has more than 300,000 distinct CDR3 sequences, less than 50% seen once; the top ten hold 12%. Sequencing used glioma tissue, nonneoplastic brain tissue, or PBMCs (not recorded which). The receptors derive from a human donor with low-grade glioma or glioblastoma, undergoing nonglioma brain surgery, or in good health (not recorded which). CDR3s include the opening cysteine and the closing phenylalanine or tryptophan. The order of the fields is J gene, V gene, clone size, D gene, CDR3 DNA, CDR3 protein. A D gene is named only where the DNA matches it firmly. Clone size, where shown, is once, few, many, or a class for clones that have expanded.

>TRBJ2-7|TRBV6-1|many|NA
TGTGCCACCAAGCCGGGACCCACCTACGAGCAGTACTTC
CATKPGPTYEQYF
>TRBJ1-1|TRBV4-2|NA|NA
TGTGCCAGCAGCCGAAGGACAGCCCTCGACACTGAAGCTTTCTTT
CASSRRTALDTEAFF
>TRBJ2-7|TRBV15|many|TRBD1
TGTGCCACCAGCCGCGGGACAGGGGACGAGCAGTACTTC
CATSRGTGDEQYF
>TRBJ1-1|TRBV3-1|few|NA
TGTGCCAGCAGCCTTATCCTAAGGGGCGGCACTGAAGCTTTCTTT
CASSLILRGGTEAFF
>TRBJ2-6|TRBV20-1|NA|TRBD2
TGCACCGCGGGGGGCAGTGGGGCCAACGTCCTGACTTTC
CTAGGSGANVLTF
>TRBJ2-1|TRBV7-9|NA|NA
TGTGCCAGCAGCTTCGTCCTAGTATTCCTCAATGAGCAGTTCTTC
CASSFVLVFLNEQFF
>TRBJ2-3|TRBV4-3|NA|NA
TGCGCCAGCAGCCAAGATTATGCGGGAAGCACAGATACGCAGTATTTT
CASSQDYAGSTDTQYF
>TRBJ2-7|TRBV20-1|many|NA
TGCAGTGCTAGAGATAGGAACAGCTCCTACGAGCAGTACTTC
CSARDRNSSYEQYF
>TRBJ2-1|TRBV4-2|NA|NA
TGTGCCAGCAGCCAAGAGCGGGGAGACAATGAGCAGTTCTTC
CASSQERGDNEQFF
>TRBJ2-7|TRBV4-1|few|TRBD1
TGCGCCAGCAGCCATATAGGGGGCGATCAGCAGTACTTC
CASSHIGGDQQYF
>TRBJ2-2|TRBV27|NA|NA
TGTGCCAGCAGTTTAGGTGTTCGGACCGGGGAGCTGTTTTTT
CASSLGVRTGELFF
>TRBJ2-1|TRBV9|NA|TRBD1
TGTGCCAGCATGACAGGGGGCGAATGTTGTGAGCAGCTCTTC
CASMTGGECCEQLF
>TRBJ1-2|TRBV10-3|NA|NA
TGTGCCATCTCGGGCCAAGATGACAGCCACCTCTATGGCTACACCTTC
CAISGQDDSHLYGYTF